This TCR beta chain originates from a study of T cells in Graves' hyperthyroidism and ophthalmopathy. Study-level findings and limits: Most clonotypes expanded in the thyroid (above 0.001) were also present in blood.

After removal of 0 bases from V and 0 bases from J, the junction contained 3 bases not matched to a gene. Germline loops: CDR1 SGDLS, CDR2 YYNGEE. CDR3 length: 16 amino acids. A lack of ophthalmopathy progression within 18 months defined stable Graves' hyperthyroidism. Subjects aged 18 to 65 presented with newly diagnosed hyperthyroidism of less than 2 months' duration. For the diagnoses, clinical symptoms, serum thyroxine and TRAb, thyroid ultrasound and orbital computed tomography were used. Using RNA transcripts as the source, TCR beta CDR3 regions were amplified. During a first-round RT-PCR of the TCR CDR3, the HTBI primer set was used. TCRdb reprocessed the multiplex PCR reads via MiXCR and lists one record per CDR3 protein. The data contain under 400,000 distinct CDR3 sequences, around 23% of them singletons. This clonotype was seen ten or more times. Its antigen is unknown.

The chain links TRBV9 to TRBJ2-1, with 7 bases fitting TRBD2. The material sequenced was blood. The source of this sequence is a woman between 50 and 59 years old with Graves' hyperthyroidism. CDR3 loop: CASSVDGTTSYNEQFF. CDR3 bases: TGTGCCAGCAGCGTAGATGGGACTACCTCCTACAATGAGCAGTTCTTC.